This T cell receptor beta chain derives from a study of identical twins. There are many counts of this clonotype. The cDNA had a unique molecular identifier and a template-switch universal primer site. TCRdb independently ran MiXCR on the 5' RACE reads; one entry per CDR3 protein. The sample holds about 700,000 distinct CDR3 sequences, roughly 6% seen once. V shed 7 bases, J shed 3 bases, and the junction held 8 bases outside the gene matches. The V gene's germline CDR1 is SEHNR and CDR2 FQNEAQ (reference sequence). This CDR3 contains 14 residues. Healthy Caucasians, and only they, were the donors. This clonotype was obtained from a man between 18 and 29 years old in good health. The sequenced sample was naive T cells sorted from blood. The V gene is TRBV7-9, the J gene TRBJ2-7, with 8 bases that match TRBD1. This CDR3 is CASTSGTGDYEQYF. In DNA, the CDR3 is TGTGCCAGCACCTCCGGGACAGGAGACTACGAGCAGTACTTC.